The clone carrying this TCR beta chain was counted only a few times. Sequenced by immunoSEQ multiplex PCR; TCRdb stores in-frame clones only, minus some. This sample has tens of thousands of clones, with 90% to 95% found just once. Germline V CDR1 and CDR2: MNHEY, SVGAGI. Trimming cost V 6 bases and J 4 bases, with 19 bases left between them. The CDR3 is 15 residues long. The sample originates from a study of T cell changes during pregnancy in multiple sclerosis. The receptor's source is a female donor in good health, enrolled as a control in a pregnancy study. V is TRBV6-5 and J is TRBJ2-7; possible D gene TRBD1, 5 bases. The sample was peripheral blood, taken in the third trimester of pregnancy. The CDR3 loop is CASSKGATRRYEQYF. The CDR3 DNA is TGTGCCAGCAGCAAAGGGGCGACACGTAGATACGAGCAGTACTTC.